This T cell receptor (beta chain) was sequenced for a study of T cell responses to AZD1222 COVID-19 vaccine. As to this clone: Antigen: not known.

The CDR3 sequence is 16 residues long. The V gene lost 7 bases and the J gene lost 3 bases, with 21 bases spanning the gap. The germline CDR1 and CDR2 sequences are MNHNY and SVGAGI (reference sequence). Here immunoSEQ multiplex PCR was the method, and the copy in TCRdb shows in-frame clones only, minus some. The sample lists more than 130,000 clones, roughly nine tenths seen once, with more than 3% in the top ten. General study points: The study found vaccine-associated CD4 TCRs spanning spike, dominant at 160-218 and 743-854. Only six AZD1222 recipients tested seropositive at baseline. The sample set comprised mostly white British donors with more females, and clonal diversity was possibly underestimated.

The sequence was collected from an adult in good health. This sequence joins TRBV6-6 and TRBJ1-1; a weak D match, TRBD1 (6 bases). Sequences were derived from peripheral blood, sampled on day 0 of AZD1222 vaccination. CDR3 protein: CASTIPEAGGHTEAFF. CDR3 nucleotides: TGTGCCAGCACCATACCGGAGGCGGGGGGCCACACTGAAGCTTTCTTT.